Only one count was recorded for the clone carrying this T cell receptor (beta chain). The antigen is unknown. The data belong to a study of CD4 T cells in relation to SARS-CoV-2 and coronaviruses. Repertoires were generated with immunoSEQ multiplex PCR, while TCRdb's copy carries only in-frame clones and drops some. The table includes about 16,000 clones, around 82% detected once. The germline V gene encodes CDR1 SGHVS and CDR2 FQNEAQ. V gave up 1 base and J gave up 8 bases, with 12 bases separating them. This CDR3 spans 14 amino acids. Unexposed donor CD4+ T cells date from about 2011-2018, before the COVID-19 pandemic. Isolation of CD4+ T cells took place after approximately 10 days in culture.

Sequencing was performed on CD4+ T cells from PBMCs, cultured in vitro. This TCR was recovered from a human donor in good health. The gene calls are TRBV7-8 and TRBJ1-5; perhaps TRBD1 as D (6 bases). The CDR3 DNA is TGTGCCAGCAGCTTAGTTAGGGGGACGAAGCCCCAGCATTTT. This encodes CASSLVRGTKPQHF.